The entry that follows covers one T cell receptor (beta chain) sequence. This entry belongs to a study of blood T cell repertoires in COVID-19. As for the study in general: T cells, B-cell-depleted T cells, or PBMCs provided the cDNA or gDNA that served as material.

Methods used by the authors: Reference gene primer amplification gave nucleated cell count estimates. TCRdb's table, derived via immunoSEQ multiplex PCR, lists solely in-frame clones and lacks some. Clone size and V and J calls were adopted from that table, with D and trimming inferred from the DNA. The table lists about 170,000 clones, 86% of them singletons. The CDR3 covers 16 residues. J lost 9 bases, V lost 4 bases, and 16 bases had no gene match. Germline assignment: CDR1 SGDLS and CDR2 YYNGEE. The clonotype comes from a woman of 80 years or more in a cohort sampled during active or convalescent COVID-19. Material for sequencing was peripheral blood. This chain connects TRBV9 to TRBJ2-7, with TRBD2 identical over 10 bases. The CDR3, as DNA: TGTGCCAGCAGCCCCGGGATAGCGGGGGGCCGCCTGGGGCAGTACTTC. Encoded protein: CASSPGIAGGRLGQYF.